The 17 T cell receptor beta chains below come from one sample, sequenced in a study of blood T cell repertoires in COVID-19 (dated by TCRdb to about 2020). To prepare the library, the immunoSEQ multiplex PCR assay was applied. This immuneACCESS table, as held by TCRdb, lists in-frame sequences with V and J called but not all clones. Of the missing ones, under half trace to an unresolved V gene in checked studies; the others have no known cause. The sample yields about 290,000 clones; about 90% were counted once. In total, the top ten clones hold around 10% of the sample. The material sequenced was peripheral blood. The receptors here all came from a woman in her thirties with COVID-19, enrolled during active disease.

This clone was observed a handful of times. The rearrangement joins TRBV5-1 to TRBJ1-2; perhaps TRBD1 as D (6 bases). CDR3 length: 14 residues. Looked up from germline, CDR1 is SGHRS and CDR2 is YFSETQ. V was trimmed by 5 bases and J by 6 bases, leaving 17 bases between them. The CDR3: CASRTTDRGDGYTF. The CDR3, as DNA: TGCGCCAGCAGGACAACGGACAGAGGGGATGGCTACACCTTC.

The chain recombines TRBV7-6 with TRBJ2-1, with 11 positions matching TRBD2. V lost 2 bases to trimming and J lost 5 bases; unmatched junction nucleotides: 5. Germline V lookup: CDR1 SGHVS, CDR2 FNYEAQ. The CDR3 has 16 residues. CDR3 amino acids: CASSLSWGLADNEQFF. The CDR3 region has the DNA TGTGCCAGCAGCTTATCTTGGGGACTAGCGGACAATGAGCAGTTCTTC.

This chain joins TRBV4-1 and TRBJ1-1, with D tentatively TRBD1 (6 bases). The CDR3 spans 14 residues. Trimming left V 4 bases short and J 5 bases short, with 14 bases between. Germline V gives CDR1 MGHRA, CDR2 YSYEKL. CDR3 amino acids: CASSLRGAQTEAFF. The CDR3 coding sequence is TGCGCCAGCAGCCTCCGGGGGGCGCAGACTGAAGCTTTCTTT.

The chain employs TRBV7-8 and TRBJ1-5; D call uncertain. The CDR3 is 14 residues long. In germline, CDR1 is SGHVS, CDR2 FQNEAQ. V lost 3 bases and J 0 bases, leaving 6 bases between the germline ends. The CDR3 bases are TGTGCCAGCAGCTTTTCCAGTAGCAATCAGCCCCAGCATTTT. This sequence encodes CASSFSSSNQPQHF.

The V gene is TRBV7-2, the J gene TRBJ1-4; D gene ambiguous. The V and J ends lost 1 base and 4 bases respectively, with 13 bases between them. From germline, CDR1 is SGHTA and CDR2 FQGNSA. The CDR3 extends over 16 amino acids. CDR3 sequence reads: CASSLVAGAGNEKLFF. CDR3 DNA: TGTGCCAGCAGCTTAGTCGCAGGCGCCGGTAATGAAAAACTGTTTTTT.

The rearrangement joins TRBV7-9 to TRBJ1-1, with 11 nucleotides matching TRBD1. Germline V gives CDR1 SEHNR, CDR2 FQNEAQ (reference sequence). The CDR3 sequence is 14 residues long. V was pared by 3 bases and J by 6 bases, with 3 bases of the junction left unmatched. The CDR3 region is CASSLVGQGAEAFF. CDR3 DNA sequence: TGTGCCAGCAGCTTGGTGGGACAGGGGGCTGAAGCTTTCTTT.

The chain uses TRBV14 and TRBJ1-3; D uncertain. Trimming shortened V by 0 bases and J by 2 bases, and 8 bases separated the two germline ends. In germline, CDR1 is SGHDN, CDR2 FVKESK. The CDR3 sequence is 15 residues long. In nucleotides, the CDR3 is TGTGCCAGCAGCCAAGACGGCGGAACTGGAAACACCATATATTTT. It yields the protein CASSQDGGTGNTIYF.

This clone has just one count. This rearrangement joins TRBV7-2 to TRBJ1-4, with TRBD1 matching over 8 bases. From germline, CDR1 is SGHTA and CDR2 FQGNSA. Losses at the gene ends were 6 bases for V and 0 bases for J; bases not matched to a gene: 3. CDR3 length: 15 residues. CDR3 nucleotide sequence: TGTGCCAGCAGATCGGACAGGGCAACTAATGAAAAACTGTTTTTT. Protein sequence: CASRSDRATNEKLFF.

This clone occurred a few times. The rearrangement links TRBV7-2 to TRBJ1-2, with 7 bases that match TRBD1. V gave up 4 bases and J gave up 0 bases; unmatched junction bases: 2. From germline, CDR1 is SGHTA and CDR2 FQGNSA. This CDR3 contains 14 residues. The CDR3 nucleotides read TGTGCCAGCAGCTCGACAGGGTCTAACTATGGCTACACCTTC. Residues: CASSSTGSNYGYTF.

This rearrangement joins TRBV19 to TRBJ2-1; 10 nucleotides line up with TRBD2. V shed 5 bases, J shed 5 bases, and the junction held 18 bases outside the gene matches. Germline V CDR1 and CDR2: LNHDA, SQIVND (reference sequence). This CDR3 has 19 amino acids. This CDR3 is CASSLRAGGLHNPNNEQFF. In DNA form, the CDR3 reads TGTGCCAGTAGTCTCCGAGCGGGGGGGCTGCATAATCCTAACAATGAGCAGTTCTTC.

The chain has TRBV5-1 and TRBJ2-7; D perhaps matches TRBD1 (6 bases). Between the trimmed V and J ends, which lost 2 bases and 2 bases, there was a span of 11 bases. Germline assignment: CDR1 SGHRS and CDR2 YFSETQ. The CDR3 runs to 14 residues. CDR3 sequence: CASSFNREPYEQYF. CDR3 sequence (DNA): TGCGCCAGCAGCTTCAACAGGGAGCCCTACGAGCAGTACTTC. Based on the CDR3 plus reference TRBV5-1 and TRBJ2-7, the full variable domain is KAGVTQTPRYLIKTRGQQVTLSCSPISGHRSVSWYQQTPGQGLQFLFEYFSETQRNKGNFPGRFSGRQFSNSRSEMNVSTLELGDSALYLCASSFNREPYEQYFGPGTRLTVT.

Turning to this clone: Different DNA sequences within this sample yield the same CDR3. The rearrangement joins TRBV4-1 to TRBJ2-1; 10 nucleotides match TRBD2. The CDR3 runs to 16 residues. J gave up 2 bases and V 0 bases, and 1 base lay outside the gene matches. The V gene's germline CDR1 is MGHRA and CDR2 YSYEKL. The CDR3 nucleotides are TGCGCCAGCAGCCAAGATCTAGCGGGGGCCTACAATGAGCAGTTCTTC. Amino acids: CASSQDLAGAYNEQFF.

The chain carries TRBV7-8 and TRBJ1-2; D is ambiguous. Germline assignment: CDR1 SGHVS and CDR2 FQNEAQ. The CDR3 is made up of 15 amino acids. Trimming pared 5 bases from V and 2 bases from J, leaving 15 bases between. The CDR3: CASSPKVGRNYGYTF. The DNA for the CDR3 is TGTGCCAGCAGCCCAAAAGTGGGGAGAAACTATGGCTACACCTTC.

CDR3 bases: TGTGCCAGCAGCCCGGGGTCTGGCCACTCTGGGGCCAACGTCCTGACTTTC. Translating it yields CASSPGSGHSGANVLTF. This rearrangement joins TRBV7-2 to TRBJ2-6; the D gene is possibly TRBD2 (5 bases). Trimming removed 5 bases at V and 0 bases at J, with 14 bases between. The CDR3 has 17 residues. Germline CDR1 is SGHTA and CDR2 is FQGNSA.

This chain links TRBV5-6 with TRBJ2-7; D gene uncertain. Germline assignment: CDR1 SGHDT and CDR2 YYEEEE. The CDR3 spans 15 residues. V lost 5 bases and J 4 bases, leaving 19 bases between the germline ends. The CDR3 is CASSLPEVGHYEQYF. The CDR3 DNA reads as TGTGCCAGCAGTTTACCAGAGGTTGGTCATTACGAGCAGTACTTC.

This sequence joins TRBV5-1 and TRBJ2-3, with 8 bases lining up with TRBD2. Germline assignment: CDR1 SGHRS and CDR2 YFSETQ. The V gene end was trimmed by 0 bases and the J gene end by 6 bases; junction bases not matched to a gene: 6. The CDR3 loop spans 15 amino acids. CDR3 region: CASSLVPGGLDTQYF. CDR3 nucleotide sequence: TGCGCCAGCAGCTTGGTTCCGGGGGGGCTTGATACGCAGTATTTT.

The chain links TRBV7-9 to TRBJ2-3; no clear D. V gave up 1 base and J gave up 2 bases, with 4 bases separating them. Germline CDR1 SEHNR, CDR2 FQNEAQ (reference sequence). CDR3 length equals 13 residues. CDR3 loop: CASSLGYTDTQYF. The CDR3 nucleotides read TGTGCCAGCAGCTTAGGTTACACAGATACGCAGTATTTT.